The 22 T cell receptor beta chains below come from one sample, sequenced in a study of shared clonotypes between healthy human individuals. The table came from immunoSEQ multiplex PCR; TCRdb's copy has only in-frame clones and leaves some out. The data show 2,500,000 or so clones, with just under 95% seen just once and 0.37% held by the top ten. Sequencing input: naive CD4+ T cells from PBMCs. Subset here: CD45RA+ positively selected. All receptors come from a man aged 18 to 29 in good health. Some clones in this sample may be carry-over from other donors' samples.

Only one count was recorded for this clone. This CDR3 reads CASSPGLAAETQYF. The CDR3 DNA follows: TGTGCCAGCTCCCCTGGACTAGCGGCAGAGACCCAGTACTTC. The chain links TRBV18 to TRBJ2-5; TRBD2 aligns across 10 bases. The germline V gene has CDR1 KGHSH and CDR2 LQKENI. The trim removed 6 bases at V and 4 bases at J, leaving 5 bases unmatched. The CDR3 extends over 14 amino acids.

The CDR3 sequence is CASIRWYVAGGPISYNEQFF. DNA for the CDR3: TGTGCCAGTATAAGGTGGTATGTAGCGGGAGGGCCTATCTCCTACAATGAGCAGTTCTTC. V usage is TRBV19 and J usage is TRBJ2-1, with TRBD2 matching 11 bases. Germline CDR1 LNHDA, CDR2 SQIVND (reference sequence). The junction had 17 bases not matched to a gene; V was cut back by 7 bases and J by 0 bases. The CDR3 contains 20 residues.

V and J are TRBV27 and TRBJ2-2, with no clear D. The CDR3 extends over 13 amino acids. Germline values: CDR1 MNHEY, CDR2 SMNVEV (reference sequence). Trimming cost V 3 bases and J 4 bases, with 6 bases left between them. DNA of the CDR3: TGTGCCAGCAGTTTTCTCTCCACCGGGGAGCTGTTTTTT. As protein: CASSFLSTGELFF.

This sequence joins TRBV5-1 and TRBJ1-1; D might be TRBD1 (5 bases). The V and J ends lost 4 bases and 3 bases respectively, with 13 bases between them. Germline V CDR1 and CDR2: SGHRS, YFSETQ. This CDR3 has 14 residues. This chain's CDR3 is CASSGPGGDTEAFF. CDR3 sequence (DNA): TGCGCCAGCAGCGGGCCCGGAGGGGACACTGAAGCTTTCTTT.

The rearrangement joins TRBV18 to TRBJ2-7; possibly TRBD2 for D (7 bases). Per germline, CDR1 KGHSH and CDR2 LQKENI. The CDR3 has 16 amino acids. Trimming took 0 bases from V and 3 from J, leaving 15 bases between them. CDR3 sequence reads: CASSPPPRGGLYEQYF. CDR3 DNA: TGTGCCAGCTCACCACCCCCAAGGGGGGGCCTCTACGAGCAGTACTTC. The variable domain in full, completed from reference TRBV18 and TRBJ2-7, reads NAGVMQNPRHLVRRRGQEARLRCSPMKGHSHVYWYRQLPEEGLKFMVYLQKENIIDESGMPKERFSAEFPKEGPSILRIQQVVRGDSAAYFCASSPPPRGGLYEQYFGPGTRLTVT.

The chain combines TRBV4-1 with TRBJ2-7, with 7 bases that match TRBD2. The CDR3 has 18 amino acids. V lost 0 bases, J lost 1 base, and 12 bases stayed unmatched. CDR1 is MGHRA, CDR2 YSYEKL, per germline. The CDR3, as DNA: TGCGCCAGCAGCCAAGATATAGGTCGGGCTAGCGGTTCCTACGAGCAGTACTTC. Its translation is CASSQDIGRASGSYEQYF.

The V and J genes are TRBV29-1 and TRBJ1-2; D remains ambiguous. The CDR3 extends over 12 amino acids. Germline lookup yields CDR1 SQVTM and CDR2 ANQGSEA. Trimming cost V 4 bases and J 3 bases, with 9 bases left between them. The CDR3 region has the DNA TGCAGCGTTGTGAAGGAGCACTATGGCTACACCTTC. Its protein product is CSVVKEHYGYTF.

J is TRBJ1-2 and V is TRBV19, with D possibly matching TRBD1 (5 bases). There are 12 residues in the CDR3. V lost 5 bases and J 14 bases, leaving 18 bases between the germline ends. CDR1 is LNHDA, CDR2 SQIVND, per germline (reference sequence). This CDR3 reads CASSQGSRVETF. CDR3 nucleotide sequence: TGTGCCAGTAGTCAGGGTTCTAGGGTAGAGACCTTC.

The table lists this clone with a count of one. At the DNA level, this CDR3 is encoded by other sequences in the same sample as well. J is TRBJ1-3 and V is TRBV5-4; D unresolved. From germline, CDR1 is SGHNT and CDR2 YYREEE (reference sequence). The CDR3 is 14 residues long. V shed 0 bases and J shed 0 bases, with 4 bases lying between them. The CDR3 DNA is TGTGCCAGCAGCTTGGCTAACTCTGGAAACACCATATATTTT. Its protein product is CASSLANSGNTIYF.

The rearrangement links TRBV10-3 to TRBJ2-7; possible D gene TRBD1, 6 bases. V was trimmed by 0 bases and J by 5 bases, leaving 14 bases between them. CDR1 ENHRY and CDR2 SYGVKD come from the germline V gene. The CDR3 sequence is 15 residues long. As DNA, the CDR3 is TGTGCCATCAGTGAGTCGGGTGGGACAACCCACGAGCAGTACTTC. This codes for CAISESGGTTHEQYF.

The chain employs TRBV9 and TRBJ2-2; 7 nucleotides line up with TRBD2. Trimming at V came to 7 bases and at J to 2 bases, leaving 5 bases not matched to a gene. Germline CDR1 SGDLS, CDR2 YYNGEE. The CDR3 is made up of 14 amino acids. The CDR3 protein is CASGGRANTGELFF. As DNA, the CDR3 is TGTGCCAGCGGAGGGAGGGCCAACACCGGGGAGCTGTTTTTT.

About this clone: At the DNA level, this CDR3 is encoded by other sequences in the same sample as well. This chain links TRBV7-2 with TRBJ1-2; D is undetermined. Germline loops: CDR1 SGHTA, CDR2 FQGNSA. CDR3 length: 14 residues. With 3 bases removed from V and 0 bases from J, the gap between germline ends came to 8 bases. The CDR3 spells CASSLARTNYGYTF. Here the CDR3 DNA reads TGTGCCAGCAGCTTGGCACGGACTAACTATGGCTACACCTTC.

This chain connects TRBV4-2 to TRBJ2-1; no definite D call. The germline V and J ends were trimmed by 0 bases and 4 bases, with 10 bases remaining between them. CDR1 is LGHNA and CDR2 is YNFKEQ in the germline V gene. This CDR3 is 15 amino acids long. The CDR3 reads CASSQDRTAYNEQFF. For the CDR3, the DNA is TGTGCCAGCAGCCAAGACAGGACCGCTTACAATGAGCAGTTCTTC.

CDR3 sequence reads: CSVRDLPNQQFF. The DNA for the CDR3 is TGCAGCGTCCGAGACCTCCCTAATCAGCAGTTCTTC. The chain employs TRBV29-1 and TRBJ2-1; D not resolved. CDR3 size: 12 residues. Germline CDR1 is SQVTM and CDR2 is ANQGSEA. V was clipped by 6 bases and J by 11 bases, with 17 bases between them.

The J gene is TRBJ2-7, the V gene TRBV18, with 11 bases fitting TRBD2. With V trimmed by 1 base and J by 5 bases, 1 base remained unmatched. The CDR3 totals 14 residues. In germline, CDR1 is KGHSH, CDR2 LQKENI. In DNA form, the CDR3 reads TGTGCCAGCTCACCACAGACTAGCGGGGACGAGCAGTACTTC. It encodes CASSPQTSGDEQYF.

This chain links TRBV7-3 with TRBJ2-7; 7 nucleotides align to TRBD1. Per germline, CDR1 SGHTA and CDR2 FQGTGA. Trimming removed 0 bases from V and 5 bases from J; junction bases left unmatched: 4. The CDR3 is 14 amino acids. In nucleotides, the CDR3 is TGTGCCAGCAGCTTAACAGGGGGCAGCGACGAGCAGTACTTC. Residues: CASSLTGGSDEQYF.

J is TRBJ2-1 and V is TRBV7-9, with D unclear. The V gene's germline CDR1 is SEHNR and CDR2 FQNEAQ (reference sequence). Trimming stripped 5 bases from V and 6 bases from J, with 11 bases between. This CDR3 is built from 13 residues. The CDR3 protein is CASSGNWVNEQFF. Here the CDR3 DNA reads TGTGCCAGCAGCGGGAACTGGGTCAATGAGCAGTTCTTC.

The V call is TRBV7-2, the J call TRBJ2-3; a weak D match, TRBD2 (5 bases). V was cut by 4 bases and J by 7 bases, with 24 bases left in between. In germline, CDR1 is SGHTA, CDR2 FQGNSA. The CDR3 extends over 17 amino acids. The chain's CDR3 is CASSWARALSPPYTQYF. The DNA for the CDR3 is TGTGCCAGCAGCTGGGCGAGGGCGTTATCCCCTCCTTATACGCAGTATTTT.

The rearrangement uses TRBV28 and TRBJ2-7; D perhaps matches TRBD1 (6 bases). The length of the CDR3 is 12 residues. From germline, CDR1 is MDHEN and CDR2 SYDVKM. V was cut by 5 bases and J by 9 bases, with 14 bases left in between. The CDR3 reads CASSTQGFWQYF. DNA for the CDR3: TGTGCCAGCAGTACCCAGGGGTTCTGGCAGTACTTC.

The gene calls are TRBV6-1 and TRBJ1-1, with D maybe TRBD1 (6 bases). Germline V CDR1 and CDR2: MNHNS, SASEGT. V was trimmed by 1 base and J by 4 bases, leaving 13 bases between them. The CDR3 loop spans 15 amino acids. CDR3 protein: CASSEEGGWVTEAFF. The DNA of the CDR3 is TGTGCCAGCAGTGAAGAGGGGGGTTGGGTCACTGAAGCTTTCTTT.

The DNA for the CDR3 is TGTGCCAGCAGTGTAGCGGGAGGGTCAGAGGATACGCAGTATTTT. This encodes CASSVAGGSEDTQYF. The V and J genes are TRBV28 and TRBJ2-3; TRBD2 agrees at 11 bases. V lost 5 bases, J lost 6 bases, and 7 bases stayed unmatched. The CDR3 spans 15 residues. From germline, CDR1 is MDHEN and CDR2 SYDVKM.

The chain has TRBV9 and TRBJ2-2; D perhaps matches TRBD2 (5 bases). The CDR3 totals 14 residues. The germline V and J ends were trimmed by 4 bases and 6 bases, with 13 bases remaining between them. Looked up from germline, CDR1 is SGDLS and CDR2 is YYNGEE. The CDR3 nucleotides are TGTGCCAGCAGCCTAATAGCGAGAGCCGGGGAGCTGTTTTTT. It specifies CASSLIARAGELFF.